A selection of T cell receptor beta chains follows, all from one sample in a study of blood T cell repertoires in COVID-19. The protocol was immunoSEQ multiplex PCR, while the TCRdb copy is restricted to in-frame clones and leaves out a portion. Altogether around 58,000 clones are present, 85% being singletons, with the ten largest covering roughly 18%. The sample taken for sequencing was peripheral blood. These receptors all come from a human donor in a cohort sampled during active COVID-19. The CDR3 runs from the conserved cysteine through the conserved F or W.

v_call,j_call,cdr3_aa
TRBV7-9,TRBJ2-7,CASSPPTGLAYEQYF
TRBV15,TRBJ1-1,CATSRGQGITEAFF
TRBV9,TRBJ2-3,CASSPSNGGGTQYF
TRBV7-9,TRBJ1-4,CASSQQGFGNEKLFF
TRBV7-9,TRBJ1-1,CAIDQGARTEAFF
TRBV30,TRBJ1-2,CAAGGRWGGYTF
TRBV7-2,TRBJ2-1,CASSLATFSSYNEQFF
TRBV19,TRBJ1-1,CASSMVGGETEAFF
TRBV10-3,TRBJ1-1,CAIGGGTEAFF
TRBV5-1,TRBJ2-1,CASSLAVGGEQFF
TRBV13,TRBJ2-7,CASSAWGRGYEQYF
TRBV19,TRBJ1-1,CASSVSGLPKSEAFF
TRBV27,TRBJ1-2,CASSPYGQPDYGYTF
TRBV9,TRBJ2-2,CASSVGGRGVTGELFF
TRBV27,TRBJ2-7,CASSLAETYEQYF
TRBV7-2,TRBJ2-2,CASIYPNGVEGGELFF
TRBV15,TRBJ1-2,CATSRGQRSYTF